This TCR beta chain came from a study of blood T cell repertoires in COVID-19. Study-wide background: COVID-19 samples, acute and convalescent, were from the United States, Italy and Spain.

Seattle researchers signed up patients amid active infection and tracked them longitudinally. The assay was immunoSEQ multiplex PCR, and TCRdb's table has in-frame clones only and misses some. The sample includes around 460,000 clones, roughly 90% seen only once; the top ten take roughly 0.84%. Deletions cut 4 bases from V and 10 bases from J, with 14 bases between. From germline, CDR1 is SGHNT and CDR2 YYREEE (reference sequence). This CDR3 has 13 amino acids. The sequencing sample was made of peripheral blood. The chain employs TRBV5-4 and TRBJ1-4; D remains ambiguous. The origin of this receptor is a man younger than 30 with COVID-19, enrolled during active disease. The CDR3 DNA reads as TGTGCCAGCAGCAAAGATCTCGAGGCAAAACTGTTTTTT. Its protein is CASSKDLEAKLFF.